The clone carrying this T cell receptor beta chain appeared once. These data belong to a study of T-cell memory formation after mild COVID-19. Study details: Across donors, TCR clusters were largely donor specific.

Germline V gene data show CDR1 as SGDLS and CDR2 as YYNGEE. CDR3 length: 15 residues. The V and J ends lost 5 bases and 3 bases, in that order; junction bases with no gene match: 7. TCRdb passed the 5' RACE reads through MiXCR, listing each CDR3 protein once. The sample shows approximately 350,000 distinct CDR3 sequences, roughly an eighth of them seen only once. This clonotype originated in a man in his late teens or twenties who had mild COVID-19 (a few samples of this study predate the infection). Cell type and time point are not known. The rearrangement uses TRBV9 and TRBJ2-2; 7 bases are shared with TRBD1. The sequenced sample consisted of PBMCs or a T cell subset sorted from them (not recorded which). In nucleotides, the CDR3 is TGTGCCAGCAGAACCGGGACAGCGGACACCGGGGAGCTGTTTTTT. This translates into CASRTGTADTGELFF.